This T cell receptor beta chain was recovered during a study of T cells in Graves' hyperthyroidism and ophthalmopathy. The table lists this clonotype with a few counts. The trim removed 6 bases at V and 3 bases at J, leaving 5 bases unmatched. The CDR3 sequence is 14 residues long. CDR1 and CDR2 (germline): DFQATT, SNEGSKA (reference sequence). What was amplified from RNA transcripts were TCR beta CDR3 regions. TCR CDR3 underwent first-round RT-PCR with the HTBI primer set. TCRdb processed the multiplex PCR reads anew with MiXCR; each CDR3 protein has one entry. The sample includes a few hundred thousand distinct CDR3 sequences, roughly 15% of them seen just once.

Sequencing was carried out using blood. The clonotype comes from a woman between 35 and 50 years old with Graves' hyperthyroidism that later progressed to Graves' ophthalmopathy. This chain uses TRBV20-1 with TRBJ1-5, with 10 bases fitting TRBD1. The CDR3 nucleotides are TGCAGTGCCCGGACAGGGGGAATCAATCAGCCCCAGCATTTT. Translated: CSARTGGINQPQHF.